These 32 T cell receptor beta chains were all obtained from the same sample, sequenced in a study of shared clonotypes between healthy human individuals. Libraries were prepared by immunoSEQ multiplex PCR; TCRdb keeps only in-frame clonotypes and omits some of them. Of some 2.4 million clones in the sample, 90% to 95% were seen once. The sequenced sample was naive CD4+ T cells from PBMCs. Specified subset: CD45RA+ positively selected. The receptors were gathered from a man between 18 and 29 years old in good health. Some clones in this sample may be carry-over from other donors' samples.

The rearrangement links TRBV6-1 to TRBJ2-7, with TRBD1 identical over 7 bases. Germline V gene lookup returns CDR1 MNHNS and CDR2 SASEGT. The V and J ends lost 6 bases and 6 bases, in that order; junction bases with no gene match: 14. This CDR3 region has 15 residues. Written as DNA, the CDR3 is TGTGCCAGCAGAGAGGGGACAGCCCTCCCTGGCGAGCAGTACTTC. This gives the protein CASREGTALPGEQYF.

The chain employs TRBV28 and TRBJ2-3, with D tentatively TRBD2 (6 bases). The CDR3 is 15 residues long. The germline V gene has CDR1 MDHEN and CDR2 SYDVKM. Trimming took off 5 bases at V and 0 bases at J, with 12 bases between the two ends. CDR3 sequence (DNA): TGTGCCAGCAGTCCTGGGGGGACTAGCACAGATACGCAGTATTTT. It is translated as CASSPGGTSTDTQYF.

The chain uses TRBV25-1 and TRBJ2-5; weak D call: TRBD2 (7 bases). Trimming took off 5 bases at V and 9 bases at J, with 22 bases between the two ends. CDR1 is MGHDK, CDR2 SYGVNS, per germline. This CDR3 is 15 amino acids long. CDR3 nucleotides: TGTGCCAGCAGTCCCACCAGCGGGGACTCAGGGGCCCAGTACTTC. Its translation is CASSPTSGDSGAQYF.

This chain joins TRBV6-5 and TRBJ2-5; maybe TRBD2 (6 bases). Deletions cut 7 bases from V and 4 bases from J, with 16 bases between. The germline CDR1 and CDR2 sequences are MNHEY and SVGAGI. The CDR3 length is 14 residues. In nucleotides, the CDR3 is TGTGCCAGCACGGCGACTGGCGGGGCAGAGACCCAGTACTTC. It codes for CASTATGGAETQYF.

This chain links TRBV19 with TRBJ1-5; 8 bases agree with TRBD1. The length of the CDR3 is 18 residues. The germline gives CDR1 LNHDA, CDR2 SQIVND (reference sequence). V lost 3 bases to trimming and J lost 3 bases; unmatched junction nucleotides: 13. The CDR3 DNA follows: TGTGCCAGTAGTATTTGGGTAGGACAGGGAGGGGACAATCAGCCCCAGCATTTT. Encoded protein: CASSIWVGQGGDNQPQHF.

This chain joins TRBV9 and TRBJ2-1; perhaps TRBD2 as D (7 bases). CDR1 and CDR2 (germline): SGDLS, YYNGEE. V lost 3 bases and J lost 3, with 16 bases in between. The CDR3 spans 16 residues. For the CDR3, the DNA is TGTGCCAGCAGCGGCCGTCGGGGGGCGAGCTACAATGAGCAGTTCTTC. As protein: CASSGRRGASYNEQFF.

CDR3 residues: CASRRQGAPHNEQFF. CDR3 DNA sequence: TGTGCCAGCAGGAGACAGGGGGCACCTCACAATGAGCAGTTCTTC. This sequence joins TRBV2 and TRBJ2-1; 10 nucleotides match TRBD1. The junction had 7 bases not matched to a gene; V was cut back by 6 bases and J by 5 bases. Germline-derived CDR1 and CDR2 are SNHLY and FYNNEI. The CDR3 runs 15 residues.

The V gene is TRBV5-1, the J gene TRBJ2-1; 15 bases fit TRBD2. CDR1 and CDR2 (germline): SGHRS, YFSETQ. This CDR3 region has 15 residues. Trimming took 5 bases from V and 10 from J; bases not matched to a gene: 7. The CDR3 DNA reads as TGCGCCAGCAGTGGACTAGCGGGAGGGCCGCGGGAGCAGTTCTTC. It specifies CASSGLAGGPREQFF.

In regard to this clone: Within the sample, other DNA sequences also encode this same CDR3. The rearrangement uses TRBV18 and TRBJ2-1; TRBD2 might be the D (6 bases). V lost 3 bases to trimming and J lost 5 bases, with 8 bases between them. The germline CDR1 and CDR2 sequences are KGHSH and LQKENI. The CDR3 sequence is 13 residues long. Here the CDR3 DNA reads TGTGCCAGCTCACCGGGACTGGACAATGAGCAGTTCTTC. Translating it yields CASSPGLDNEQFF.

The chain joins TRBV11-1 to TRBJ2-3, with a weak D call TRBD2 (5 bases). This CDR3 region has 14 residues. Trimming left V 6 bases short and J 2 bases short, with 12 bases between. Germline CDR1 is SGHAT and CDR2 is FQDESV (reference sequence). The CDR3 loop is CASRATSYTDTQYF. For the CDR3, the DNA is TGTGCCAGCAGGGCTACTAGTTACACAGATACGCAGTATTTT. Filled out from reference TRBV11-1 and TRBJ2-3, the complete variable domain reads EAEVAQSPRYKITEKSQAVAFWCDPISGHATLYWYRQILGQGPELLVQFQDESVVDDSQLPKDRFSAERLKGVDSTLKIQPAELGDSAMYLCASRATSYTDTQYFGPGTRLTVL.

This chain's CDR3 is CASSLRAGSTQSYTF. The CDR3 region has the DNA TGTGCCAGCAGCTTGCGGGCAGGGAGCACCCAGAGCTACACCTTC. This chain uses TRBV5-6 with TRBJ1-2, with D perhaps matching TRBD1 (5 bases). The CDR3 loop spans 15 amino acids. Per germline, CDR1 SGHDT and CDR2 YYEEEE. Between the trimmed V and J ends, which lost 1 base and 9 bases, there was a span of 19 bases. Full variable domain (outside the CDR3, taken from reference TRBV5-6 and TRBJ1-2): DAGVTQSPTHLIKTRGQQVTLRCSPKSGHDTVSWYQQALGQGPQFIFQYYEEEERQRGNFPDRFSGHQFPNYSSELNVNALLLGDSALYLCASSLRAGSTQSYTFGSGTRLTVV.

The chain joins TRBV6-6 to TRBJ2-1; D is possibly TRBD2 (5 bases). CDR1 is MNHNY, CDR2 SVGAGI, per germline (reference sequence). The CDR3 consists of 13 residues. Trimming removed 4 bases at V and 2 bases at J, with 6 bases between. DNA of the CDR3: TGTGCCAGCAGTTTGACTACCTACAATGAGCAGTTCTTC. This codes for CASSLTTYNEQFF.

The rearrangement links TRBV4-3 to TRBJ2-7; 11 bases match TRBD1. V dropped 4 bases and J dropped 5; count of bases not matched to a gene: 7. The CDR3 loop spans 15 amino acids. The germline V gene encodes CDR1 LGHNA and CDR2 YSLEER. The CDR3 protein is CASSPSGTGGHEQYF. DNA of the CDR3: TGCGCCAGCAGCCCAAGTGGGACAGGGGGGCACGAGCAGTACTTC.

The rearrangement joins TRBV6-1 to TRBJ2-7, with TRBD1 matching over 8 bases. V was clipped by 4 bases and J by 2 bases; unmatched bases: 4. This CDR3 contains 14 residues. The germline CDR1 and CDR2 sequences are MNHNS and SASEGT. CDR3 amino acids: CASSGTGLTYEQYF. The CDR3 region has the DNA TGTGCCAGCAGTGGGACAGGGCTTACCTACGAGCAGTACTTC.

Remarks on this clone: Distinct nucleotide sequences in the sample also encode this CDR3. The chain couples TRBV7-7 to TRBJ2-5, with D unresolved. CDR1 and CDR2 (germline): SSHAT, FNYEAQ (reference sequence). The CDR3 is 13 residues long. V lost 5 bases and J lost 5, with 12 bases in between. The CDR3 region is CASSPDSRETQYF. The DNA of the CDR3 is TGTGCCAGCAGCCCGGATAGCAGGGAGACCCAGTACTTC.

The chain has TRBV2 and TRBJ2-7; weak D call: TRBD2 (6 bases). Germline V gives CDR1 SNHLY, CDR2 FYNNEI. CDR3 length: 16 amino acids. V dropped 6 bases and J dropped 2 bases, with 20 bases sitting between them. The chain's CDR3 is CASRGDRAGPPYEQYF. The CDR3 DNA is TGTGCCAGCAGGGGAGATCGAGCGGGCCCACCCTACGAGCAGTACTTC.

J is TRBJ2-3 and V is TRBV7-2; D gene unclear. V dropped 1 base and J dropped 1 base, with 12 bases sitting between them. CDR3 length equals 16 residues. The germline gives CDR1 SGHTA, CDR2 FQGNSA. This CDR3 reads CASSLVLGSRTDTQYF. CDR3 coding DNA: TGTGCCAGCAGCTTAGTACTTGGGTCGCGCACAGATACGCAGTATTTT.

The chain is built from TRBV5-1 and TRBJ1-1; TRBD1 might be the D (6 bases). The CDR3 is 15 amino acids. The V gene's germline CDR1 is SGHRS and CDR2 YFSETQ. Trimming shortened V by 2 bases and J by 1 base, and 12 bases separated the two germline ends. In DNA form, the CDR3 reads TGCGCCAGCAGCTTCGGGGGGCTGGAGAACACTGAAGCTTTCTTT. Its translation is CASSFGGLENTEAFF.

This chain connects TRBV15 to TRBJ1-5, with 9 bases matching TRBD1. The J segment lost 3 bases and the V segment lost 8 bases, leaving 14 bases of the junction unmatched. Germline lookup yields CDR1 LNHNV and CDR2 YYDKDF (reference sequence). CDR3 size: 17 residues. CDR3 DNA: TGTGCCACCCGAGCTCCCCCAGGACAGGGGTACAATCAGCCCCAGCATTTT. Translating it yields CATRAPPGQGYNQPQHF.

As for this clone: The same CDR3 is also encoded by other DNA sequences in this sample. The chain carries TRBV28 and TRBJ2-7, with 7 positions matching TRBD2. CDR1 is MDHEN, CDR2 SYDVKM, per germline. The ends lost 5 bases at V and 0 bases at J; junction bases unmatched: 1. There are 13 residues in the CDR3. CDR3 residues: CASSRGGSYEQYF. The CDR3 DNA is TGTGCCAGCAGTCGCGGGGGCTCCTACGAGCAGTACTTC.

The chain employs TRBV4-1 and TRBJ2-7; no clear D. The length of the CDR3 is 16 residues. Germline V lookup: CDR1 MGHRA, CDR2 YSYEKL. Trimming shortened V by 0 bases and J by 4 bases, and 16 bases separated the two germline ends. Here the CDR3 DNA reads TGCGCCAGCAGCCAAGACGGCTCCCCTAACCTTTACGAGCAGTACTTC. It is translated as CASSQDGSPNLYEQYF.

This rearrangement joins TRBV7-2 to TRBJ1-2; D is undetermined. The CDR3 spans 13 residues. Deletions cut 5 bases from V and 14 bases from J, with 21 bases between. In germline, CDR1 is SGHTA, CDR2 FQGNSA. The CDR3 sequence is CASSQDPGIKWTF. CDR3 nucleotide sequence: TGTGCCAGCAGCCAAGATCCGGGCATTAAGTGGACCTTC.

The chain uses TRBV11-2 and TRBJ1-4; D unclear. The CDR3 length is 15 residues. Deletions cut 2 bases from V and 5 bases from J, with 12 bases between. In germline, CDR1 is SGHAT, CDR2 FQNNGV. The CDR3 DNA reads TGTGCCAGCAGCTTATTGACCCGACCGAATGAAAAACTGTTTTTT. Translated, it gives CASSLLTRPNEKLFF.

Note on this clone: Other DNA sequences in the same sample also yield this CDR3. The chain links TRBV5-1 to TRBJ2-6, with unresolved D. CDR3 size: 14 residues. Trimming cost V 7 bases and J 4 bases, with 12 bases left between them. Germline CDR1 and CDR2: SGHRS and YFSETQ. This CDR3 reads CASVRDPGANVLTF. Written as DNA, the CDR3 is TGCGCCAGCGTAAGGGATCCAGGGGCCAACGTCCTGACTTTC. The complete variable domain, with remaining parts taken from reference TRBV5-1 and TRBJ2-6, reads KAGVTQTPRYLIKTRGQQVTLSCSPISGHRSVSWYQQTPGQGLQFLFEYFSETQRNKGNFPGRFSGRQFSNSRSEMNVSTLELGDSALYLCASVRDPGANVLTFGAGSRLTVL.

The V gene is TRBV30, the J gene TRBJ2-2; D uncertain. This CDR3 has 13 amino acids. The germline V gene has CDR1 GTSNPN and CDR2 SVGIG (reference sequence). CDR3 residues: CAGARFNTGELFF. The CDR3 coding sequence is TGTGCTGGCGCTAGGTTTAACACCGGGGAGCTGTTTTTT.

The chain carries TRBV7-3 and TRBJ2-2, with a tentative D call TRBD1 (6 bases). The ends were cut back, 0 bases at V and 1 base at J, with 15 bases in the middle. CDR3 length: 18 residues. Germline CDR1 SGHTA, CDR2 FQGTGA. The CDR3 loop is CASSLTGTTGVNTGELFF. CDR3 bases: TGTGCCAGCAGCTTAACGGGAACGACAGGTGTGAACACCGGGGAGCTGTTTTTT.

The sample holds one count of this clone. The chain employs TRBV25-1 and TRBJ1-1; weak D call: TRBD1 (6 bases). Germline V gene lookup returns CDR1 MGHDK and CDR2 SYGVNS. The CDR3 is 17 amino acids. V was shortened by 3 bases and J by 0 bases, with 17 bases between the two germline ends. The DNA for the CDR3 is TGTGCCAGCAGTGATCTCGGCAGGGGATCCATGAACACTGAAGCTTTCTTT. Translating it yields CASSDLGRGSMNTEAFF.

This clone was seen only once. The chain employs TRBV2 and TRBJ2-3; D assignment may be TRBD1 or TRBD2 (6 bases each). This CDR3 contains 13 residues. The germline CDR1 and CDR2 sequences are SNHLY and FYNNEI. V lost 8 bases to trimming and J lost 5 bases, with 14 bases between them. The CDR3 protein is CASLRGRGDTQYF. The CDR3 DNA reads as TGTGCCAGCCTACGGGGGCGCGGAGATACGCAGTATTTT.

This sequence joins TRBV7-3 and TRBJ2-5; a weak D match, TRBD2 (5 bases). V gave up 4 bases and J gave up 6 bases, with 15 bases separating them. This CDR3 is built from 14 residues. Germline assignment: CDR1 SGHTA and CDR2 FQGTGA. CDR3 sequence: CASSSSGSGKTQYF. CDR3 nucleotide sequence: TGTGCCAGCAGCTCGAGCGGAAGTGGGAAGACCCAGTACTTC.

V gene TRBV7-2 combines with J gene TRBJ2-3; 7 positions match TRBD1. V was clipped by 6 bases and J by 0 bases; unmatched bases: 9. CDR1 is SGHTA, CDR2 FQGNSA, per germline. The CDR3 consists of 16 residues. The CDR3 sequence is CASRPGTAISTDTQYF. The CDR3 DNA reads TGTGCCAGCAGGCCCGGGACAGCAATTAGCACAGATACGCAGTATTTT. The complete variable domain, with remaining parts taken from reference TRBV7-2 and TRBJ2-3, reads GAGVSQSPSNKVTEKGKDVELRCDPISGHTALYWYRQSLGQGLEFLIYFQGNSAPDKSGLPSDRFSAERTGGSVSTLTIQRTQQEDSAVYLCASRPGTAISTDTQYFGPGTRLTVL.

CDR3 loop: CAISTDYYEQYF. CDR3 DNA sequence: TGTGCCATCAGTACGGACTACTACGAGCAGTACTTC. V and J are TRBV10-3 and TRBJ2-7; D is perhaps TRBD2 (6 bases). Germline assignment: CDR1 ENHRY and CDR2 SYGVKD. V lost 5 bases, J lost 3 bases, and 8 bases lay in between. This CDR3 is built from 12 residues.

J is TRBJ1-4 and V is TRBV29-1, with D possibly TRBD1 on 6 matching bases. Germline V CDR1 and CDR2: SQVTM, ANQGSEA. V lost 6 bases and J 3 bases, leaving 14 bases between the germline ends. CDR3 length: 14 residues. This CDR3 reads CSVKIGTSNEKLFF. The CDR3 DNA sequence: TGCAGCGTAAAGATCGGGACATCTAATGAAAAACTGTTTTTT.